This T cell receptor (beta chain) was obtained from a study of blood T cell repertoires in COVID-19. Using immunoSEQ multiplex PCR, the repertoire was profiled, and TCRdb retains in-frame clones only, with some absent. The sample yields tens of thousands of clones, roughly 80% seen once. The V and J ends lost 5 bases and 6 bases respectively, with 8 bases between them. This CDR3 has 11 amino acids. In Seattle, patients joined the study during active infection and were tracked longitudinally. The gene calls are TRBV12-3 or TRBV12-4 and TRBJ2-7; weak D call: TRBD1 (6 bases). Sample: peripheral blood. The TCR comes from an older man with COVID-19, enrolled during active disease. CDR3 sequence reads: CASSRGGEQYF. CDR3 bases: TGTGCCAGCAGTAGAGGGGGCGAGCAGTACTTC.